These T cell receptor beta chains were read from a single sample in a study of T cells after yellow fever vaccination. TCRdb analysed the 5' RACE reads with MiXCR anew, one entry per CDR3 protein. This table has about 630,000 distinct CDR3 sequences, 9% to 15% appearing once. Specimen: PBMCs, collected on the day of the yellow fever booster vaccination. Receptors originate from a man under 40 who received the YFV17D yellow fever vaccine. CDR3s include the opening cysteine and the closing phenylalanine or tryptophan.

>TRBV5-4
CASSLGLAMGSGANVLTF
>TRBV20-1
CSAPDHLGYEQYF
>TRBV20-1
CSARVGLAGTGELFF
>TRBV6-5
CASSPAASSADTQYF
>TRBV14
CASSPRASSGANVLTF
>TRBV7-8
CASSPWTDTGELFF
>TRBV20-1
CSAARLVYNEQFF
>TRBV5-1
CASSRTADIQETQYF
>TRBV25-1
CASRSGQGDGETQYF
>TRBV6-1
CASSHFQGSWFYGYTF
>TRBV10-3
CAISLLAGEGSDTQYF
>TRBV12-3/TRBV12-4
CASSLSLTRWDEQFF
>TRBV6-2/TRBV6-3
CASSPPRRDTTEAFF
>TRBV24-1
CATSDGKGYGYTF
>TRBV20-1
CSARDGGKGGRIITDTQYF
>TRBV7-8
CASSSSNSVQGRSNQPQHF
>TRBV7-2
CASTLTPMVVEQFF
>TRBV7-2
CASRFLSGYTDTQYF
>TRBV7-9
CASSPRGTGGNIQYF
>TRBV7-2
CASSTTGDHEQYF
>TRBV9
CASSGSGSQSYNEQFF
>TRBV19
CASTRTGGNTGELFF
>TRBV20-1
CSHRTGDEQFF
>TRBV9
CASSVGPGSKTQYF
>TRBV27
CASSADPGDEQYF
>TRBV20-1
CSATQGHTEAFF
>TRBV7-2
CASSVFGTNNEQFF
>TRBV20-1
CSASQGGRDEQYF
>TRBV12-3/TRBV12-4
CASSFQLEEEGSYEQYF
>TRBV29-1
CSVVGLAVEQYF
>TRBV11-2
CASVRGSGRINSYEQYF
>TRBV5-1
CASSLFEGRAETQYF
>TRBV7-8
CASTTGAGNQPQHF
>TRBV10-3
CAISAQGVSYNEQFF
>TRBV2
CASSAPVNYNEQFF
>TRBV5-1
CASSLSWRGLHEQYF
>TRBV25-1
CASSEYYSNEQFF
>TRBV20-1
CSARERGGSDTQYF